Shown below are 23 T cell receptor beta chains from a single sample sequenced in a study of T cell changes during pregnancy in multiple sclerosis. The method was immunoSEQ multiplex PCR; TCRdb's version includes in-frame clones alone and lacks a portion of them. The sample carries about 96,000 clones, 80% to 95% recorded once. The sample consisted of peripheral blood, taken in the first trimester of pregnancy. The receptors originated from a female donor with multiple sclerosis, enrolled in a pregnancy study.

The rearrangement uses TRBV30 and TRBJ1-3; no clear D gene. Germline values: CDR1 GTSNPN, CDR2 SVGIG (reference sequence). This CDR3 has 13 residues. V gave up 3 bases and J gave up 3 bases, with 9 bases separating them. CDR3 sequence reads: CAWSVNSGNTIYF. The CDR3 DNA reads TGTGCCTGGAGCGTTAACAGTGGAAACACCATATATTTT.

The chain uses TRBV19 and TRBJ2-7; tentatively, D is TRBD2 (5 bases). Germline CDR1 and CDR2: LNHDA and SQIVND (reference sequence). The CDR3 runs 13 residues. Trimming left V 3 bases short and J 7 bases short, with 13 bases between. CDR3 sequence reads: CASSISQGGEQYF. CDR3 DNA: TGTGCCAGTAGTATCTCACAAGGAGGAGAGCAGTACTTC. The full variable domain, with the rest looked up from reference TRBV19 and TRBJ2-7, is DGGITQSPKYLFRKEGQNVTLSCEQNLNHDAMYWYRQDPGQGLRLIYYSQIVNDFQKGDIAEGYSVSREKKESFPLTVTSAQKNPTAFYLCASSISQGGEQYFGPGTRLTVT.

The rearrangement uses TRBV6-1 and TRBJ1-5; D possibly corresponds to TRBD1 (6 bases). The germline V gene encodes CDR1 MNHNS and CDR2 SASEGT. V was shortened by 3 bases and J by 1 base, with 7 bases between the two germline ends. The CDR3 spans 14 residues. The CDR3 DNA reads TGTGCCAGCAGTGAGCAGGGGAGCAATCAGCCCCAGCATTTT. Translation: CASSEQGSNQPQHF.

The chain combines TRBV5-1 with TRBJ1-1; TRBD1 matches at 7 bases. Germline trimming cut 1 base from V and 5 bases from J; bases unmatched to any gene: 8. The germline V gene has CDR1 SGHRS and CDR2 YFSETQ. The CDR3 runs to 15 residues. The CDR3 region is CASSLSEGALTEAFF. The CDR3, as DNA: TGCGCCAGCAGCTTGTCTGAGGGGGCACTAACTGAAGCTTTCTTT.

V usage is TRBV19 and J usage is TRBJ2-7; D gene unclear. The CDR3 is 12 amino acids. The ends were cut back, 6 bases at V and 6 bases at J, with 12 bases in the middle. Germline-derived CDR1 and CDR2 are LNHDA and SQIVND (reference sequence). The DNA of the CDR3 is TGTGCCAGTAGGGGCCAGGTCGGCGAGCAGTACTTC. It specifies CASRGQVGEQYF.

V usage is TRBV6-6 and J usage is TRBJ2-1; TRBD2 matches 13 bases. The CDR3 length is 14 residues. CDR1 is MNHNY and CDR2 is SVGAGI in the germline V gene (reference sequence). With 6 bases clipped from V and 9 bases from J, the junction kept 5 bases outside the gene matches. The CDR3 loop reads CASSRGTSGIEQFF. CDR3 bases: TGTGCCAGCAGCCGCGGGACTAGCGGGATTGAGCAGTTCTTC.

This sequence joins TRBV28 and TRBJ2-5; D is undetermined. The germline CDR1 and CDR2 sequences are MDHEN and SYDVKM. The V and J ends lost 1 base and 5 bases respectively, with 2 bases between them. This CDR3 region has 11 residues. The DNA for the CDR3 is TGTGCCAGCAGTTTATCTGAGACCCAGTACTTC. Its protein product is CASSLSETQYF.

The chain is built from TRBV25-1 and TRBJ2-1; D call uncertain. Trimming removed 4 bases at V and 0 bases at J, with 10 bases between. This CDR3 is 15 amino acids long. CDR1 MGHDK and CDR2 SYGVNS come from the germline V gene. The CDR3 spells CASSVRLSSYNEQFF. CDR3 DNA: TGTGCCAGCAGTGTAAGACTGAGCTCCTACAATGAGCAGTTCTTC.

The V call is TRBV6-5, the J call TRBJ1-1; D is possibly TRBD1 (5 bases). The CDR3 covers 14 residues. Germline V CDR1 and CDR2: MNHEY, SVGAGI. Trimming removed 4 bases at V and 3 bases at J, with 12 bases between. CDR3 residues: CASSSSDRYTEAFF. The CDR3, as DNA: TGTGCCAGCAGTTCCTCCGACAGATACACTGAAGCTTTCTTT.

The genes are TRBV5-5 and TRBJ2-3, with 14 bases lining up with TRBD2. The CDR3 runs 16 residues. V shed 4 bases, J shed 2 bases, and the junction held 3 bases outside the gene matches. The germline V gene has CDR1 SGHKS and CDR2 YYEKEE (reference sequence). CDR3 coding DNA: TGTGCCAGCAGCCTGGGACTAGCGGGAGCCACAGATACGCAGTATTTT. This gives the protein CASSLGLAGATDTQYF.

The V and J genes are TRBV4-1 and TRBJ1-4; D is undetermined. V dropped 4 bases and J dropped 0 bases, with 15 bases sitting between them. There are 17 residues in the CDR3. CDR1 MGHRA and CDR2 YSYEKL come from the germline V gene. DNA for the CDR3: TGCGCCAGCAGCCGCATGCCTTCCAGGCCAACTAATGAAAAACTGTTTTTT. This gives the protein CASSRMPSRPTNEKLFF.

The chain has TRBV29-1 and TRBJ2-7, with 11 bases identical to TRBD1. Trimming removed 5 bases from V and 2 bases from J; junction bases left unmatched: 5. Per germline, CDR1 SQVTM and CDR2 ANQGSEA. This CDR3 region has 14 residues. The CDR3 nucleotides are TGCAGCGTTTCTCCGGGACAGGGGGCCTACGAGCAGTACTTC. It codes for CSVSPGQGAYEQYF.

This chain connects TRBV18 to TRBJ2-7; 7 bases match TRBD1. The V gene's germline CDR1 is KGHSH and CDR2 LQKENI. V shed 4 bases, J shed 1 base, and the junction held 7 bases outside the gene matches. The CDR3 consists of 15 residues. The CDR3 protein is CASSRGDSASYEQYF. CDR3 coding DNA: TGTGCCAGCTCACGAGGGGACAGCGCATCCTACGAGCAGTACTTC.

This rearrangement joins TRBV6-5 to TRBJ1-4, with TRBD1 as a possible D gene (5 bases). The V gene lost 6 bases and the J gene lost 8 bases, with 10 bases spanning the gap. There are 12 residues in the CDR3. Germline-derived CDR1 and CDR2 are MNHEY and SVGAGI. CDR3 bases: TGTGCCAGCAGACGGGGGGACGAAAAACTGTTTTTT. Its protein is CASRRGDEKLFF.

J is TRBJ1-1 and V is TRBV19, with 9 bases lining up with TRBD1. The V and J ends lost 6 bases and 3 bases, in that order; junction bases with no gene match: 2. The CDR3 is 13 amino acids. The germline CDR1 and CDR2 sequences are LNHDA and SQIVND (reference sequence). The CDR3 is CASSRQGDTEAFF. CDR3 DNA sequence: TGTGCCAGTAGCAGACAGGGGGACACTGAAGCTTTCTTT.

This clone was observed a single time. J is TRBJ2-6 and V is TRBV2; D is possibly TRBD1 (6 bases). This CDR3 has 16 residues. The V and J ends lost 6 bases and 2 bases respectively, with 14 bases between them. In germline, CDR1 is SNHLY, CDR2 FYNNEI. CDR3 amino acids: CASSRTGLPGANVLTF. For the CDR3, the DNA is TGTGCCAGCAGCCGCACAGGGTTACCTGGGGCCAACGTCCTGACTTTC.

This chain's CDR3 is CASSNGQGALTGELFF. The DNA of the CDR3 is TGCGCCAGCAGCAACGGACAGGGGGCGTTGACCGGGGAGCTGTTTTTT. V usage is TRBV5-1 and J usage is TRBJ2-2, with 11 bases aligning to TRBD1. This CDR3 has 16 amino acids. CDR1 SGHRS and CDR2 YFSETQ come from the germline V gene. V trimming: 4 bases; J trimming: 5 bases; junction bases outside the gene matches: 7.

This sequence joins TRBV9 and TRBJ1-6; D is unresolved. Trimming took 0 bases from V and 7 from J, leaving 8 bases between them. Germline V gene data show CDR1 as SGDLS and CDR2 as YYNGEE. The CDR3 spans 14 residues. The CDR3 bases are TGTGCCAGCAGCGTAGGGGTGAGGAATTCACCCCTCCACTTT. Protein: CASSVGVRNSPLHF.

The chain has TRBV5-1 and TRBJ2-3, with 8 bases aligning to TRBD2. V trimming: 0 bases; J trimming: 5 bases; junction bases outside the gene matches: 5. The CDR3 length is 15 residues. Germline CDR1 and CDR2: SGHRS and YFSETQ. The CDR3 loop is CASSLERLAQDTQYF. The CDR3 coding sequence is TGCGCCAGCAGCTTGGAAAGACTAGCGCAAGATACGCAGTATTTT.

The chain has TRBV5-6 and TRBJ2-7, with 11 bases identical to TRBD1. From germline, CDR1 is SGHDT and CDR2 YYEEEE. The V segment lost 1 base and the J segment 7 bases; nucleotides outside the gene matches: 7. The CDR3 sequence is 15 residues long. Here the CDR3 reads CASSLTGQGVLEQYF. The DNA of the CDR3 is TGTGCCAGCAGCTTGACGGGACAGGGGGTCTTGGAGCAGTACTTC.

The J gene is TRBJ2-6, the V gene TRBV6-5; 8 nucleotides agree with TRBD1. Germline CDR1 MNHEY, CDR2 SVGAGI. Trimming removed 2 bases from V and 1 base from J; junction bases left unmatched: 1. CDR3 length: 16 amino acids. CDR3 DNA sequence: TGTGCCAGCAGTTACCACAGGGGGTCTGGGGCCAACGTCCTGACTTTC. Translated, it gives CASSYHRGSGANVLTF.

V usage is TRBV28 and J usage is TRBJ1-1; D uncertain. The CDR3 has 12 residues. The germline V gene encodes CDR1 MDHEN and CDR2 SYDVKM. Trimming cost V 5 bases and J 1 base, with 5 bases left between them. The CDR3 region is CASSPGNTEAFF. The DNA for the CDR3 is TGTGCCAGCAGTCCGGGGAACACTGAAGCTTTCTTT.

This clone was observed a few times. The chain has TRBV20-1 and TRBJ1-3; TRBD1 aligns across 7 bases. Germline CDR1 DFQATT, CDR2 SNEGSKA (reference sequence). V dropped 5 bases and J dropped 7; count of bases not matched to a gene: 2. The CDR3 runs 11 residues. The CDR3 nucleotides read TGCAGTGCTCCACAGGGGAACACCATATATTTT. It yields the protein CSAPQGNTIYF.